Each of the 6 T cell receptor beta chains below was sequenced from the same sample in a study of CD8+ T cells in alopecia areata. Following extraction, RNA underwent reverse transcription to cDNA, which served as the sequencing template. Only in-frame clones appear in the TCRdb table, and some are missing; sequencing was by immunoSEQ multiplex PCR. Among some 130,000 clones listed, roughly three fifths were seen once. This sample comprised CD4+ T cells sorted from blood, obtained at week 0. The receptors originated from a human donor with alopecia areata.

CDR3 in DNA: TGTGCCAGCTCACTTACAGGGGAATATGGCTACACCTTC. The encoded protein is CASSLTGEYGYTF. The V call is TRBV18, the J call TRBJ1-2; the match to TRBD1 covers 7 bases. This CDR3 comprises 13 residues. V was pared by 4 bases and J by 5 bases, with 4 bases of the junction left unmatched. The germline gives CDR1 KGHSH, CDR2 LQKENI.

This clone appeared a single time. The chain uses TRBV4-3 and TRBJ1-6; no definite D call. The CDR3 runs to 15 residues. CDR1 and CDR2 from the germline V gene are LGHNA and YSLEER. V lost 0 bases to trimming and J lost 8 bases, with 11 bases between them. The CDR3 DNA reads as TGCGCCAGCAGCCAAGATGGGGTTATGGATTCACCCCTCCACTTT. Translated, it gives CASSQDGVMDSPLHF.

As concerns this clone: The junction departs from the called germline gene at one end, perhaps through a read error. This chain connects TRBV9 to TRBJ2-6; 7 nucleotides match TRBD1. The CDR3 is 18 amino acids. Germline lookup yields CDR1 SGDLS and CDR2 YYNGEE. In DNA, the CDR3 is TGTGCCGGCAGCGTAGGAGACAGGGTAAACTCTGGGGCCAACGTCCTGACTTTC. It encodes CAGSVGDRVNSGANVLTF.

This clone was seen more than once but under ten times. The V gene is TRBV9, the J gene TRBJ2-3; D unresolved. Germline CDR1 SGDLS, CDR2 YYNGEE. The V end lost 3 bases, the J end lost 1 base, and 9 bases lay between the germline ends. This CDR3 spans 14 amino acids. The CDR3 DNA sequence: TGTGCCAGCAGCGGACGACCGGGCACAGATACGCAGTATTTT. It yields the protein CASSGRPGTDTQYF.

The rearrangement joins TRBV4-2 to TRBJ2-2; 10 bases are a match to TRBD2. The ends lost 3 bases at V and 6 bases at J; junction bases unmatched: 16. CDR3 size: 19 residues. The V gene's germline CDR1 is LGHNA and CDR2 YNFKEQ. The CDR3 protein is CASSQAVTSGSSAAGELFF. The CDR3 region has the DNA TGTGCCAGCAGCCAGGCGGTGACTAGCGGGTCTTCCGCCGCCGGGGAGCTGTTTTTT.

The CDR3 spells CASSLGGTRSGEQYF. The CDR3, as DNA: TGTGCCAGCAGCTTAGGAGGGACTAGGTCGGGCGAGCAGTACTTC. The J gene is TRBJ2-7, the V gene TRBV7-2, with 8 bases lining up with TRBD2. The CDR3 extends over 15 amino acids. The germline CDR1 and CDR2 sequences are SGHTA and FQGNSA. Germline trimming cut 1 base from V and 6 bases from J; bases unmatched to any gene: 8.